The 14 T cell receptor beta chains in this list originate from one sample, sequenced in a study of blood T cell repertoires in COVID-19. Only in-frame clones appear in the TCRdb table, and some are missing; sequencing was by immunoSEQ multiplex PCR. The table includes approximately 24,000 clones, 92% detected once. Specimen: peripheral blood. Source of these receptors: a human donor in a cohort sampled during active COVID-19.

The chain joins TRBV24-1 to TRBJ2-1; 9 bases are shared with TRBD2. V lost 0 bases to trimming and J lost 9 bases; unmatched junction nucleotides: 8. The length of the CDR3 is 16 residues. Germline V gene sequence: CDR1 KGHDR, CDR2 SFDVKD. The CDR3 nucleotides read TGTGCCACCAGTGATTTGCGTGCGGGAGGGTTGGGTGAGCAGTTCTTC. This encodes CATSDLRAGGLGEQFF.

V is TRBV15 and J is TRBJ1-5; D is unresolved. This CDR3 spans 16 amino acids. Germline CDR1 and CDR2: LNHNV and YYDKDF (reference sequence). Trimming left V 1 base short and J 0 bases short, with 10 bases between. The CDR3: CATSRVTPGSNQPQHF. CDR3 DNA sequence: TGTGCCACCAGCAGAGTAACGCCAGGTAGCAATCAGCCCCAGCATTTT.

The gene calls are TRBV19 and TRBJ2-2; 9 bases are shared with TRBD1. CDR1 and CDR2 (germline): LNHDA, SQIVND (reference sequence). The ends lost 6 bases at V and 6 bases at J; junction bases unmatched: 11. The CDR3 loop spans 16 amino acids. The CDR3 DNA sequence: TGTGCCAGTAGCCCGCTGACAGGGGGGGCGGCCGGGGAGCTGTTTTTT. Protein product: CASSPLTGGAAGELFF.

V is TRBV7-6 and J is TRBJ1-5, with 7 bases lining up with TRBD1. V shed 3 bases and J 0 bases; nucleotides not matched to a gene: 2. This CDR3 comprises 15 residues. Germline CDR1 SGHVS, CDR2 FNYEAQ. The CDR3, as DNA: TGTGCCAGCAGCTTTGGGACAGATAGCAATCAGCCCCAGCATTTT. Translated: CASSFGTDSNQPQHF.

The chain combines TRBV7-9 with TRBJ1-2, with a weak D call TRBD1 (5 bases). The CDR3 is made up of 16 amino acids. Looked up from germline, CDR1 is SEHNR and CDR2 is FQNEAQ (reference sequence). V dropped 6 bases and J dropped 3 bases, with 20 bases sitting between them. The CDR3 region is CASSSLGARGDYGYTF. The CDR3 nucleotides are TGTGCCAGCAGTTCCCTCGGCGCCCGGGGGGACTATGGCTACACCTTC.

V gene TRBV7-2 combines with J gene TRBJ1-6, with a weak D call TRBD1 (6 bases). The V end was cut by 2 bases, the J end by 5 bases, with 13 bases between. The CDR3 has 16 residues. The germline CDR1 and CDR2 sequences are SGHTA and FQGNSA. CDR3 sequence: CASSLQGSRDNSPLHF. Written as DNA, the CDR3 is TGTGCCAGCAGCTTACAGGGGTCTCGGGATAATTCACCCCTCCACTTT.

This chain links TRBV27 with TRBJ2-3; D is unresolved. CDR3 size: 12 residues. CDR1 is MNHEY and CDR2 is SMNVEV in the germline V gene (reference sequence). Trimming took 5 bases from V and 1 from J, leaving 4 bases between them. CDR3 residues: CASSRGTDTQYF. CDR3 DNA sequence: TGTGCCAGCAGTCGGGGCACAGATACGCAGTATTTT.

The chain carries TRBV19 and TRBJ1-2; TRBD1 matches at 9 bases. Germline V CDR1 and CDR2: LNHDA, SQIVND (reference sequence). With V trimmed by 5 bases and J by 0 bases, 4 bases remained unmatched. The CDR3 loop spans 15 amino acids. The CDR3 sequence: CASSGRDRANYGYTF. The CDR3 nucleotides read TGTGCCAGTAGTGGCCGGGACAGGGCTAACTATGGCTACACCTTC.

This clone was seen just once. The V call is TRBV7-2, the J call TRBJ2-7; no firm D call. Trimming left V 1 base short and J 5 bases short, with 12 bases between. CDR3 length: 14 residues. Germline CDR1 reads SGHTA; CDR2 reads FQGNSA. This CDR3 is CASSLGSYVDEQYF. CDR3 coding DNA: TGTGCCAGCAGCTTAGGGAGCTACGTCGACGAGCAGTACTTC.

The genes are TRBV28 and TRBJ2-7; tentative D call: TRBD2 (6 bases). Germline V CDR1 and CDR2: MDHEN, SYDVKM. The length of the CDR3 is 16 residues. The V and J ends lost 7 bases and 4 bases respectively, with 23 bases between them. The CDR3 DNA reads as TGTGCCAGCATGAGACAGTCGGCGGGGACTTTATACGAGCAGTACTTC. It yields the protein CASMRQSAGTLYEQYF.

V is TRBV19 and J is TRBJ2-3; 14 bases align to TRBD2. J lost 5 bases, V lost 1 base, and 5 bases had no gene match. The length of the CDR3 is 17 residues. Germline CDR1 reads LNHDA; CDR2 reads SQIVND (reference sequence). The CDR3 sequence: CASSIATGTSGGDTQYF. The CDR3 DNA is TGTGCCAGTAGTATAGCCACGGGGACTAGCGGGGGAGATACGCAGTATTTT.

The gene calls are TRBV4-2 and TRBJ2-7, with a weak D call TRBD2 (6 bases). Germline CDR1 is LGHNA and CDR2 is YNFKEQ. The V and J ends lost 0 bases and 1 base respectively, with 13 bases between them. CDR3 length: 16 amino acids. The CDR3 DNA is TGTGCCAGCAGCCAAGAATTAAGCGCGGGATCCTACGAGCAGTACTTC. Translation: CASSQELSAGSYEQYF.

The V gene is TRBV6-1, the J gene TRBJ2-7; TRBD1 matches 7 bases. CDR3 length: 15 residues. V lost 3 bases and J lost 0; bases outside the gene matches: 5. Germline V gene sequence: CDR1 MNHNS, CDR2 SASEGT. As DNA, the CDR3 is TGTGCCAGCAGTGACCGCCGGGACAGCTCCTACGAGCAGTACTTC. Its translation is CASSDRRDSSYEQYF.

J is TRBJ2-1 and V is TRBV5-1; TRBD2 matches 11 bases. In germline, CDR1 is SGHRS, CDR2 YFSETQ. The CDR3 sequence is 16 residues long. V was pared by 3 bases and J by 9 bases, with 11 bases of the junction left unmatched. The CDR3 loop is CASSSERLAGTGEQFF. The CDR3 region has the DNA TGCGCCAGCAGCTCGGAGCGACTAGCGGGGACTGGTGAGCAGTTCTTC.